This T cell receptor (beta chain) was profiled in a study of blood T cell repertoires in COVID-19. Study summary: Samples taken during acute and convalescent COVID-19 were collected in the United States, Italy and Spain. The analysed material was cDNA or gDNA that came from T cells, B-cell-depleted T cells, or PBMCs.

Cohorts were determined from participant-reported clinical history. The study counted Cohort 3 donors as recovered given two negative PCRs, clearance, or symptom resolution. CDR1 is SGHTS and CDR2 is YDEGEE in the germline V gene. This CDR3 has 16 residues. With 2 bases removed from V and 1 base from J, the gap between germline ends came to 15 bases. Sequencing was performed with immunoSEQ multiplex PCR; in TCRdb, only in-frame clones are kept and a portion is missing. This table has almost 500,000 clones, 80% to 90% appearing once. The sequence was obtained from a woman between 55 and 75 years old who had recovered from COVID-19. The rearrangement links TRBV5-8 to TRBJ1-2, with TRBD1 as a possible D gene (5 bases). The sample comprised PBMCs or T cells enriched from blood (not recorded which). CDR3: CASSLVDRALNYGYTF. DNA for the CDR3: TGTGCCAGCAGCTTAGTCGACAGAGCTCTTAACTATGGCTACACCTTC. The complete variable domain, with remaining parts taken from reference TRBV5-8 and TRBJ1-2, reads EAGVTQSPTHLIKTRGQQATLRCSPISGHTSVYWYQQALGLGLQFLLWYDEGEERNRGNFPPRFSGRQFPNYSSELNVNALELEDSALYLCASSLVDRALNYGYTFGSGTRLTVV.